This T cell receptor (beta chain) stems from a study of tumor-infiltrating lymphocytes in primary liver carcinoma. For the study at large: Patients included men and women of 30 to 69 years. The neoplasms were of stage T1-T3 N0M0, with dimensions of about 4.2 to 11 cm across. Whole-study findings and limits: Against blood, tumors held a significantly higher top-250-clone fraction (p = 0.039).

The CDR3 runs 15 residues. CDR1 and CDR2 from the germline V gene are MNHEY and SVGEGT. Using a constant-region primer together with ProtoScript II reverse transcriptase, TCR beta cDNA was made from about 490 ng of total RNA. Three nested multiplex PCR rounds, a slightly modified ARM-PCR, produced the libraries for TCR beta. In the first two PCR rounds, TRBV1-TRBV30 forward primers were paired with a C-beta reverse primer, and each round lasted around 10 cycles. TCRdb ran MiXCR on the multiplex PCR reads and lists one entry per CDR3 protein. Of 40,000 or so distinct CDR3 sequences in the sample, approximately 71% are singletons; the top ten hold approximately 40%. Notes on this clonotype: The target antigen is unknown. The junction shows a germline mismatch at one end, possibly a read error.

The source material, roughly 20-31 mg of unsorted bulk tissue, was used to co-extract RNA and DNA. There were only treatment-naive patients, all with chronic HBV infection. The sequence came from a man between 35 and 55 years old with primary liver carcinoma and hepatitis B virus infection. Sequencing used tumor-adjacent normal liver tissue. This rearrangement joins TRBV6-2 or TRBV6-3 to TRBJ2-1; tentative D call: TRBD2 (5 bases). DNA for the CDR3: TGTGCCAACAGTCTTAGCGCTACATTGAGTGGGGAGCAGTTCTTC. This sequence encodes CANSLSATLSGEQFF.